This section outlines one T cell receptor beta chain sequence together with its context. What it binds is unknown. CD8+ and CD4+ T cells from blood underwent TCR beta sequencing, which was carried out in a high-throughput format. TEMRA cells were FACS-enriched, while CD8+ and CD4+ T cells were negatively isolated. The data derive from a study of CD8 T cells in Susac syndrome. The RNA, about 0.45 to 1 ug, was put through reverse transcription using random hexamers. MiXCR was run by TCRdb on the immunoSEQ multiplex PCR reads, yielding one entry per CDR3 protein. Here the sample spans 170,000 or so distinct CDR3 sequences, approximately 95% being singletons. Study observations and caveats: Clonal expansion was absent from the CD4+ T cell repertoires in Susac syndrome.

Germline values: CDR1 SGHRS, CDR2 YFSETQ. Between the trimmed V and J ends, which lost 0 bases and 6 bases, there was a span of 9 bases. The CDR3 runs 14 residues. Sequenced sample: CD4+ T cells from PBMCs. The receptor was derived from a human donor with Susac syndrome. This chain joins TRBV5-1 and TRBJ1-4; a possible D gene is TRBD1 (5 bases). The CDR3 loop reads CASSLGGADEKLFF. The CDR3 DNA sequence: TGCGCCAGCAGCTTGGGAGGGGCAGATGAAAAACTGTTTTTT.